This T cell receptor beta chain was captured in a study of CD8 T cells in Susac syndrome. RNA in amounts of roughly 0.45 to 1 ug was reverse transcribed with random hexamers. Multiplex immunoSEQ PCR targeted 54 Vbeta and 13 Jbeta TCR beta segments. TCRdb recomputed calls from the immunoSEQ multiplex PCR reads with MiXCR, one row per CDR3 protein. The repertoire includes 69,000 or so distinct CDR3 sequences, roughly 94% of them detected once, and about 0.6% sits in the top ten. Trimming took 4 bases from V and 2 from J; bases not matched to a gene: 8. The germline gives CDR1 SGHRS, CDR2 YFSETQ. The CDR3 extends over 17 amino acids.

The J gene is TRBJ2-6, the V gene TRBV5-1, with 8 nucleotides matching TRBD1. Sequencing used CD8+ T cells from PBMCs. The TCR sequence derives from a human donor with multiple sclerosis. CDR3: CASSQNQQGAGANVLTF. In nucleotides, the CDR3 is TGCGCCAGCAGCCAGAACCAACAGGGGGCTGGGGCCAACGTCCTGACTTTC.